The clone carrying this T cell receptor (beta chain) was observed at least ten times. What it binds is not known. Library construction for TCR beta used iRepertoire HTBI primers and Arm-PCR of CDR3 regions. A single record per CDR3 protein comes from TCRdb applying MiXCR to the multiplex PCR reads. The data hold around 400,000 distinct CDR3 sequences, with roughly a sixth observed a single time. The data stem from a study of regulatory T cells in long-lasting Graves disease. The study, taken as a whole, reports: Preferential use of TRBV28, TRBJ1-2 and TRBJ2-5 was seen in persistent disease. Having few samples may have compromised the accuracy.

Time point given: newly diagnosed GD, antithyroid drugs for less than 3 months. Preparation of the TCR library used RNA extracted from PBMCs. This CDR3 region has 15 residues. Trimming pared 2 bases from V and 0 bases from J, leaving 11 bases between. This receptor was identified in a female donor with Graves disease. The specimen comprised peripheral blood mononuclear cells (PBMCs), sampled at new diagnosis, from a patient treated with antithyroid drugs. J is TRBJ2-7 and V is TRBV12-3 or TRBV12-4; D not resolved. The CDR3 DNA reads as TGTGCCAGCAGTTTATCGCGCCGCAGCTCCTACGAGCAGTACTTC. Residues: CASSLSRRSSYEQYF.